This entry describes one T cell receptor beta chain. Antigen: not known. These data are taken from a study of T cell responses to AZD1222 COVID-19 vaccine. Points from the study as a whole: It was only a handful of AZD1222 recipients who were seropositive at baseline. After the peak T cell response, and only then, were repertoires sampled. Compared with day 0, the breadth and depth of the Spike-specific TCR repertoire rose significantly after two doses of AZD1222.

Only in-frame clones appear in the TCRdb table, and some are missing; sequencing was by immunoSEQ multiplex PCR. The table lists tens of thousands of clones, roughly 89% of them singletons. Germline V gene sequence: CDR1 MNHNS, CDR2 SASEGT. With 4 bases clipped from V and 3 bases from J, the junction kept 11 bases outside the gene matches. The CDR3 has 17 amino acids. Pooled together were second doses at about 4 or about 12 weeks. This clonotype originated in an adult who received the AZD1222 COVID-19 vaccine. Sample: peripheral blood, taken 28 days after the second AZD1222 dose. The chain joins TRBV6-1 to TRBJ1-5, with 8 bases identical to TRBD1. CDR3 sequence (DNA): TGTGCCAGCAGTGTCTCTAAGGGACAGGTCACCAATCAGCCCCAGCATTTT. This encodes CASSVSKGQVTNQPQHF.